Listed here is a single TCR beta chain. The antigen is undetermined. The entry originates in a study of somatic mutations in cytotoxic T cells in rheumatoid arthritis. Study-level results: Clonality of CD8+ T cells, which was compared between rheumatoid arthritis patients and age-matched healthy controls, did not differ significantly.

Trimming cost V 7 bases and J 7 bases, with 17 bases left between them. Looked up from germline, CDR1 is MNHEY and CDR2 is SMNVEV (reference sequence). This CDR3 is 14 amino acids long. Data came from immunoSEQ multiplex PCR; TCRdb stores just in-frame clones and leaves some out. This sample has tens of thousands of clones, with approximately 86% found just once. Sequencing was done on a sample of CD8+ T cells sorted from blood. This chain joins TRBV27 and TRBJ2-1, with a possible D match to TRBD2 (6 bases). This TCR was sampled from a woman aged 50 to 65 in good health. For the CDR3, the DNA is TGTGCCAGCAACCCCCGGGGGAAACTAAATGAGCAGTTCTTC. Translating gives CASNPRGKLNEQFF.